The following is a T cell receptor (beta chain) sequence with its context. The CDR3 is 13 amino acids. CDR1 and CDR2 from the germline V gene are MRHNA and SNTAGT. V dropped 0 bases and J dropped 1 base, with 3 bases sitting between them. Original processing notes: For nucleated cells, counts were estimated from reference gene primer amplification. The repertoire was sequenced with immunoSEQ multiplex PCR; TCRdb's copy has only in-frame clones and lacks some. V, J and clone size derive from that table, while D and trimming were established from the DNA sequence. The repertoire has about 240,000 clones, around 82% of them found once; the top ten carry approximately 4.5%. The sample is drawn from a study of blood T cell repertoires in COVID-19. Study as a whole: COVID-19 samples from acute and convalescent phases originated in the United States, Italy and Spain. Sample material is recorded as cDNA or gDNA derived from T cells, B-cell-depleted T cells, or PBMCs.

Sequenced: peripheral blood. The chain is built from TRBV6-4 and TRBJ1-2; D is uncertain. The sequence was collected from a woman between 65 and 79 years old with acute or convalescent COVID-19. The CDR3: CASSDSSNYGYTF. The CDR3 DNA reads TGTGCCAGCAGTGACTCTAGTAACTATGGCTACACCTTC.